This T cell receptor beta chain was identified during a study of T-cell reconstitution after alpha-beta-depleted transplantation in children. General study findings and limits: TCRbeta diversity was high at day 60 in some patients (a result of surviving recipient T cells and thymic progenitors). A year had passed since transplant, and T-cell counts and diversity by then came mostly from newly produced T cells. Reportedly, alpha-beta T cells present about two months post-transplant originated from several hundred expanded clones of graft origin.

Molecular barcoding with unique molecular identifiers was used for the TCRbeta library. TCRdb re-called the PCR reads through MiXCR, storing one row per CDR3 protein. Of hundreds of thousands of distinct CDR3 sequences in the sample, about 17% were seen once. On this clonotype itself: Antigen unknown.

CDR3 size: 14 residues. The ends were cut back, 4 bases at V and 2 bases at J, with 10 bases in the middle. Germline CDR1 SGHRS, CDR2 YFSETQ. The source is a boy younger than two who had a stem cell transplant for Wiskott-Aldrich syndrome, so the T cells may come from the graft donor. The sequenced sample was PBMCs, mostly from graft donor cells, obtained 360 days after TCRalphabeta/CD19-depleted stem cell transplant. J is TRBJ1-3 and V is TRBV5-1; perhaps TRBD1 as D (6 bases). The CDR3 coding sequence is TGCGCCAGCAGCCCCGGGGGCCCTGGAAACACCATATATTTT. This codes for CASSPGGPGNTIYF.